This TCR beta chain was sequenced during a study of blood T cell repertoires in COVID-19. Overall study: The samples span acute and convalescent COVID-19 from the United States, Italy and Spain. The cDNA or gDNA used as material had been derived from T cells, B-cell-depleted T cells, or PBMCs.

Across roughly 25 US areas, participants ranged in age from 18 to 89 years. Per the authors' pipeline: Reference gene primer amplification in the assay estimated nucleated cell counts. The protocol was immunoSEQ multiplex PCR, while the TCRdb copy is restricted to in-frame clones and leaves out a portion. V and J calls and clone size are those listed in that table; D and trimming were worked out from the DNA. The table has some 150,000 clones, roughly 84% seen once; the top ten hold around 1.3%. CDR1 is SGHDT and CDR2 is YYEEEE in the germline V gene. This CDR3 region has 12 residues. The germline V and J ends were trimmed by 2 bases and 8 bases, with 10 bases remaining between them.

The V and J genes are TRBV5-6 and TRBJ1-2; D gene ambiguous. The sample taken for sequencing was PBMCs or T cells enriched from blood (not recorded which). The receptor was isolated from a human donor with acute COVID-19. The donor label of this sample is uncertain. The DNA of the CDR3 is TGTGCCAGCAGCTTTGAGATTGCCGGCTACACCTTC. It translates to CASSFEIAGYTF.